This is a list of T cell receptor beta chains from one sample in a study of immune evolution from preneoplasia to lung adenocarcinoma. Generated by immunoSEQ multiplex PCR, the TCRdb table keeps only in-frame clones and is missing some. This sample has 3,000 or so clones; about nine tenths occur once, and the top ten carry around 4.5%. The sequenced material came from FFPE invasive lung adenocarcinoma tissue. The receptors originated from a person between 65 and 79 years old with invasive lung adenocarcinoma. Both conserved end residues are part of each CDR3. The order of the fields is clone size, V gene, D gene, J gene, CDR3 protein, CDR3 DNA. A D gene is named only where the DNA matches it firmly. Size values are once, few and many counts, or a class for expanded clones, and some rows have none.

>NA|TRBV6-5|TRBD2|TRBJ2-1
CASSFTSGGSYNEQFF
TGTGCCAGCAGTTTCACTAGCGGGGGTTCCTACAATGAGCAGTTCTTC
>NA|TRBV7-9|TRBD1|TRBJ2-5
CASRETGAEETQYF
TGTGCCAGCAGGGAAACAGGGGCCGAAGAGACCCAGTACTTC
>few|TRBV5-6|NA|TRBJ1-6
CASSLRQNNSPLHF
TGTGCCAGCAGCTTACGACAGAATAATTCACCCCTCCACTTT
>NA|TRBV7-6|NA|TRBJ2-5
CASSPEQGNQETQYF
TGTGCCAGCAGCCCCGAACAGGGTAACCAAGAGACCCAGTACTTC
>few|TRBV2|TRBD1|TRBJ1-2
CASWTGDLNYGYTF
TGTGCCAGTTGGACAGGGGATTTGAACTATGGCTACACCTTC
>NA|TRBV7-9|NA|TRBJ1-1
CASSSGRPNTEAFF
TGTGCCAGCAGCTCGGGCCGCCCCAACACTGAAGCTTTCTTT
>NA|TRBV19|NA|TRBJ2-7
CASSRLGTSYEQYF
TGTGCCAGTAGCCGACTCGGGACCTCCTACGAGCAGTACTTC
>NA|TRBV10-3|NA|TRBJ2-1
CAISGQGSYNEQFF
TGTGCCATCAGTGGGCAGGGTTCCTACAATGAGCAGTTCTTC
>NA|TRBV27|TRBD1|TRBJ2-1
CELGDRSQVDEQFF
TGTGAATTGGGGGACAGATCTCAGGTAGATGAGCAGTTCTTC
>NA|TRBV5-6|NA|TRBJ2-7
CASSLTGETYEQYF
TGTGCCAGCAGTTTGACCGGAGAAACCTACGAGCAGTACTTC
>NA|TRBV30|NA|TRBJ2-1
CAWSGWPRAYNEQFF
TGTGCCTGGAGTGGTTGGCCCAGGGCCTACAATGAGCAGTTCTTC
>NA|TRBV7-9|TRBD1|TRBJ2-5
CASSRWTGQEETQYF
TGTGCCAGCAGCCGGTGGACAGGGCAGGAAGAGACCCAGTACTTC
>NA|TRBV7-9|NA|TRBJ2-5
CASSLAGGLGETQYF
TGTGCCAGCAGCTTAGCGGGGGGGCTGGGAGAGACCCAGTACTTC
>NA|TRBV18|NA|TRBJ2-3
CASSPNSLVDTQYF
TGTGCCAGCTCACCCAACAGCTTAGTGGATACGCAGTATTTT
>NA|TRBV10-2|NA|TRBJ2-5
CASRSLVLETQYF
TGCGCCAGCAGGAGCCTTGTTTTAGAGACCCAGTACTTC
>NA|TRBV6-1|TRBD1|TRBJ2-5
CASSSDRGETQYF
TGTGCCAGCAGTTCGGACAGGGGAGAGACCCAGTACTTC
>NA|TRBV15|NA|TRBJ2-1
CATSLYRGGEQFF
TGTGCCACCAGTCTCTACCGGGGTGGTGAGCAGTTCTTC
>few|TRBV29-1|TRBD1|TRBJ2-5
CSVPTDRGRSETQYF
TGCAGCGTCCCCACTGACAGGGGGCGATCAGAGACCCAGTACTTC
>few|TRBV10-3|NA|TRBJ1-3
CAHGGGRAGDTIYF
TGTGCCCATGGGGGCGGCAGGGCAGGAGACACCATATATTTT
>NA|TRBV23-1|TRBD2|TRBJ2-7
CASSHPIRRTSGQYEQYF
TGCGCCAGCAGTCACCCCATTCGAAGGACTAGCGGACAATACGAGCAGTACTTC
>NA|TRBV6-5|TRBD1|TRBJ1-1
CASSRGRGTEAFF
TGTGCCAGCAGTAGGGGGCGCGGTACTGAAGCTTTCTTT
>once|TRBV11-2|TRBD1|TRBJ1-1
CASSLDGPYRGTFF
TGTGCCAGCAGCTTAGATGGACCCTACAGGGGGACATTCTTT
>NA|TRBV15|NA|TRBJ2-2
CATSRVGTGELFF
TGTGCCACCAGCAGAGTAGGGACCGGGGAGCTGTTTTTT
>NA|TRBV18|NA|TRBJ2-2
CASSPSRSNTGELFF
TGTGCCAGCTCACCGTCGCGGTCGAACACCGGGGAGCTGTTTTTT
>once|TRBV7-9|NA|TRBJ1-1
CASSLGKGTEAFF
TGTGCCAGCAGCTTAGGTAAGGGGACTGAAGCTTTCTTT
>NA|TRBV15|NA|TRBJ2-7
CATSRDQPGQNPYEQYF
TGTGCCACCAGCAGGGACCAACCGGGACAAAACCCTTACGAGCAGTACTTC
>NA|TRBV7-8|TRBD2|TRBJ2-1
CASSPSGVTYNEQFF
TGTGCCAGCAGCCCGAGCGGGGTTACCTACAATGAGCAGTTCTTC
>NA|TRBV10-3|NA|TRBJ1-4
CAISEWAGREKLFF
TGTGCCATCAGTGAGTGGGCAGGTCGCGAAAAACTGTTTTTT
>NA|TRBV14|NA|TRBJ1-2
CASSQGGGYGYTF
TGTGCCAGCAGCCAAGGGGGGGGCTATGGCTACACCTTC
>NA|TRBV14|NA|TRBJ2-4
CASSQDLGNIQYF
TGTGCCAGCAGCCAAGATCTAGGAAACATTCAGTACTTC
>NA|TRBV7-9|NA|TRBJ2-5
CASSLLAAQETQYF
TGTGCCAGCAGCTTACTCGCAGCTCAAGAGACCCAGTACTTC
>NA|TRBV2|NA|TRBJ2-7
CASSEASRTIPEQYF
TGTGCCAGCAGTGAAGCCTCCCGGACTATCCCCGAGCAGTACTTC
>NA|TRBV15|NA|TRBJ1-1
CATSREGAGGTEAFF
TGTGCCACCAGCAGAGAAGGGGCGGGTGGCACTGAAGCTTTCTTT
>NA|TRBV28|TRBD1|TRBJ1-4
CASSPLRNRGINEKLFF
TGTGCCAGCAGTCCTCTCAGGAACAGGGGTATTAATGAAAAACTGTTTTTT